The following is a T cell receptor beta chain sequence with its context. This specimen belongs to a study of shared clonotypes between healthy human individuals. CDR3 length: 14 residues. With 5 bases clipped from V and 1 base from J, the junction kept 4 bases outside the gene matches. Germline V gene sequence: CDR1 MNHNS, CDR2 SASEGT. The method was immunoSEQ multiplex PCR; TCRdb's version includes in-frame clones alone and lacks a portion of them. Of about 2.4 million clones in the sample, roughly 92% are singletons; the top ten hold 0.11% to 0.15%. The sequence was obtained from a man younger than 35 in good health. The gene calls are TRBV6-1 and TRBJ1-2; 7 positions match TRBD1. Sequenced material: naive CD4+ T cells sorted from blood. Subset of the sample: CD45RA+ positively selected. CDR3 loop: CASSPWDSNYGYTF. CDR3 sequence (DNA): TGTGCCAGCAGTCCTTGGGACAGTAACTATGGCTACACCTTC.